A selection of T cell receptor beta chains follows, all from one sample in a study of cytomegalovirus exposure and HLA in healthy donors. Method: immunoSEQ multiplex PCR; TCRdb's copy keeps in-frame clones and lacks some. This sample has about 150,000 clones, with 80% to 90% found just once. Sequencing input: PBMCs. These receptors originate from a woman aged 18-29 years in good health and CMV-seronegative. Both conserved end residues are part of each CDR3. A D gene is named only where the DNA matches it firmly. Expanded clones get a size class; other rows say once, few or many, or leave the size out.

cdr3_nt cdr3_aa j_call clone_size v_call cdr3_length d_call
TGTGCCAGCAGCACCCGGGGAGGGGGCGGGGGGAACTACGAGCAGTACTTC CASSTRGGGGGNYEQYF TRBJ2-7 once TRBV11-2 17 -
TGTGCCAGCAGCTTAGCGGGGGGGCTGGATGAAAAACTGTTTTTT CASSLAGGLDEKLFF TRBJ1-4 - TRBV7-9 15 -
TGCGCCAGCAGCTTCACGGGGGACTCTAACTATGGCTACACCTTC CASSFTGDSNYGYTF TRBJ1-2 - TRBV5-1 15 -
TGTGCCAGCAGCAAAGTTGGGGGCCGGAACGGGTACGAGCAGTACTTC CASSKVGGRNGYEQYF TRBJ2-7 once TRBV21-1 16 -
TGCGCCAGCAGCTACGAGGGTTGGGATGAAAAACTGTTTTTT CASSYEGWDEKLFF TRBJ1-4 - TRBV5-1 14 -
TGTGCCAGCAGCTCCCTACTAGCGGGGCACAATGAGCAGTTCTTC CASSSLLAGHNEQFF TRBJ2-1 - TRBV28 15 TRBD2
TGCGCCAGCCTTGACAGGGTTGGCGAGCAGTTCTTC CASLDRVGEQFF TRBJ2-1 - TRBV23-1 12 TRBD1
TGTGCCTGGAGTGTTGGGACAGGGCCGAATGAGCAGTTCTTC CAWSVGTGPNEQFF TRBJ2-1 - TRBV30 14 TRBD1
TGCGCCAGCAGCTTGGAGGCGGGAAAGGGGAATGAGCAGTTCTTC CASSLEAGKGNEQFF TRBJ2-1 - TRBV5-1 15 -
TGTGCCTGGAGTGCAACAAGGGGGAAAGGGTCTGGGGCCAACGTCCTGACTTTC CAWSATRGKGSGANVLTF TRBJ2-6 - TRBV30 18 -
TGTGCCAGCAGCTTTGGGCGGGGGCAAGAGACCCAGTACTTC CASSFGRGQETQYF TRBJ2-5 - TRBV5-4 14 TRBD2
TGCGCCAGCAGCGCAGGTAGCAATCAGCCCCAGCATTTT CASSAGSNQPQHF TRBJ1-5 - TRBV5-1 13 -
TGTGCCAGCAGCCTCCCCGGGGGGGTGGCTAATGAAAAACTGTTTTTT CASSLPGGVANEKLFF TRBJ1-4 - TRBV5-6 16 -
TGTGCCAGCTCACCACCGAACATATACAATGAGCAGTTCTTC CASSPPNIYNEQFF TRBJ2-1 - TRBV18 14 -
TGTGCCAGCTCACCGGGACAGACCTACGAGCAGTACTTC CASSPGQTYEQYF TRBJ2-7 - TRBV18 13 TRBD1
TGTGCCAGCAGCTACGGGAAGGGTAGGCCTATTCAGAGGTATGGCTACACCTTC CASSYGKGRPIQRYGYTF TRBJ1-2 few TRBV11-2 18 -
TGTGCCAGTAGTATAAATCGGGGAGGTTTGGGGTCCTACGAGCAGTACTTC CASSINRGGLGSYEQYF TRBJ2-7 - TRBV19 17 -
TGTGCCAGCAGTCGCCAACAGGGGGATAATTCACCCCTCCACTTT CASSRQQGDNSPLHF TRBJ1-6 - TRBV6-5 15 TRBD1
TGTGCCAGCACCCTTTCCGAGACTAGCGGGGGGGCATGGGAGACCCAGTACTTC CASTLSETSGGAWETQYF TRBJ2-5 - TRBV7-8 18 TRBD2
TGTGCCAGCAGTCCCTCTGCGGGGGGTCAATTTTATAATTCACCCCTCCACTTT CASSPSAGGQFYNSPLHF TRBJ1-6 - TRBV27 18 -
TGTGCCAGCAGCCACCGGGACAGTAGCGGAAACACCATATATTTT CASSHRDSSGNTIYF TRBJ1-3 - TRBV6-5 15 TRBD1
TGCGCCAGCAGGAGGGGGCAGGAGAGCAATCAGCCCCAGCATTTT CASRRGQESNQPQHF TRBJ1-5 - TRBV5-1 15 TRBD1
TGTGCCAGCTCACCCGAGAGATCTGGAAACACCATATATTTT CASSPERSGNTIYF TRBJ1-3 - TRBV18 14 -
TGTGCCAGCAGCTTAAACCCGGGACAGGGGAACTATGGCTACACCTTC CASSLNPGQGNYGYTF TRBJ1-2 - TRBV5-5 16 TRBD1
TGTGCCATCAGTGCGGTGGTTACCGGGGAGCTGTTTTTT CAISAVVTGELFF TRBJ2-2 - TRBV10-3 13 -
TGTGCCAGCACCATCGACAGGGAATCGAACACCATATATTTT CASTIDRESNTIYF TRBJ1-3 - TRBV7-9 14 TRBD1
TGTGCCAGCAGTGCCGGACAGGGCCACTACACCTTC CASSAGQGHYTF TRBJ1-2 - TRBV6-5 12 TRBD1
TGTGCCAGCAGTTCTAGGCAGCGGCTCAAAACAGATACGCAGTATTTT CASSSRQRLKTDTQYF TRBJ2-3 few TRBV6-5 16 -
TGTGCCAGCAGCGACCGGGGGGGCTCTTGGGAGACCCAGTACTTC CASSDRGGSWETQYF TRBJ2-5 - TRBV7-2 15 TRBD2
TGTGCCAGCAGCTTGAGGGGGTCTGAAAAACTGTTTTTT CASSLRGSEKLFF TRBJ1-4 few TRBV5-4 13 -
TGTGCTAGTGGTTCCCCGGACAGGAACTATGGCTACACCTTC CASGSPDRNYGYTF TRBJ1-2 once TRBV12-5 14 TRBD1
TGTGCCTGGAGCACAGGGGGCTTGGAGACCCAGTACTTC CAWSTGGLETQYF TRBJ2-5 - TRBV30 13 TRBD1
TGTGCCACCACAGGGGACCAAGAGACCCAGTACTTC CATTGDQETQYF TRBJ2-5 - TRBV19 12 TRBD1
TGTGCCATCAGCTGGCATGGTTCCGGGGAGCTGTTTTTT CAISWHGSGELFF TRBJ2-2 - TRBV10-3 13 -
TGTGCCAGCAGCTTGGAATTCGGGACAACTCAATGGGGTACGCAGTATTTT CASSLEFGTTQWGTQYF TRBJ2-3 - TRBV5-4 17 -
TGTGCCAGCAGCTTAGGACAGGGGTGGGAGACCCAGTACTTC CASSLGQGWETQYF TRBJ2-5 - TRBV7-9 14 TRBD1
TGTGCCAGCGAGGGGGCAGGGGCCACCGGGGAGCTGTTTTTT CASEGAGATGELFF TRBJ2-2 - TRBV2 14 TRBD1
TGTGCCAGAAGCTGCTCCTACGAGCAGTACTTC CARSCSYEQYF TRBJ2-7 once TRBV5-3 11 -
TGTGCCAGTAGATCAGACTGGAAGCTCTATGGCTACACCTTC CASRSDWKLYGYTF TRBJ1-2 - TRBV19 14 -
TGTGCCAGTCTCCCCGGAGACAGGAACAATCAGCCCCAGCATTTT CASLPGDRNNQPQHF TRBJ1-5 - TRBV28 15 -
TGCGCCAGCAGCTTGGACCCGGGACAGACGGGCTTCGGGCAGTACTTC CASSLDPGQTGFGQYF TRBJ2-7 - TRBV5-1 16 TRBD1
TGTGCCAGCAGCTTCTCACCGGGACAGGGGAACTATGGCTACACCTTC CASSFSPGQGNYGYTF TRBJ1-2 - TRBV5-5 16 TRBD1
TGTGCCAGCAGTGACCCAGGGGGAGTAACTAATGAAAAACTGTTTTTT CASSDPGGVTNEKLFF TRBJ1-4 - TRBV2 16 TRBD1
TGCGCCAGCAGCGACGGACAGGGGGCTTACGAGCAGTACTTC CASSDGQGAYEQYF TRBJ2-7 - TRBV5-1 14 TRBD1
TGTGCCAGCAGTTTTGGGACAGGAGCCTATGGCTACACCTTC CASSFGTGAYGYTF TRBJ1-2 - TRBV6-5 14 TRBD1
TGTGCCAGCAGTGAAGAAATAGGGACAGGGTATCCTTACGAGCAGTACTTC CASSEEIGTGYPYEQYF TRBJ2-7 - TRBV2 17 TRBD1
TGTGCCAGCAGCTGGGGGGCTAGCGGGATATACAATGAGCAGTTCTTC CASSWGASGIYNEQFF TRBJ2-1 - TRBV7-9 16 TRBD2
TGTGCCAGTAGTTCAGGTCCTACCCGTGGCTACACCTTC CASSSGPTRGYTF TRBJ1-2 - TRBV19 13 -
TGCGCCAGCACCCGAGGGGGGGTCCAGTACAATGAGCAGTTCTTC CASTRGGVQYNEQFF TRBJ2-1 - TRBV5-1 15 -
TGTGCCTGGATCAACTCTGGGGCCAACGTCCTGACTTTC CAWINSGANVLTF TRBJ2-6 - TRBV30 13 -
TGTGCCAGCAGCCCCAGGGCTCCCCCAGATACGCAGTATTTT CASSPRAPPDTQYF TRBJ2-3 once TRBV11-3 14 -
TGTGCCTGGAGTGAGGGGGTCTACAATGAGCAGTTCTTC CAWSEGVYNEQFF TRBJ2-1 - TRBV30 13 -
TGTGCCACCGATTTAGGGGTCGAGCAGTACTTC CATDLGVEQYF TRBJ2-7 - TRBV28 11 -
TGTGCCAGCAGCTTATCCAGGGGGACCAACTATGGCTACACCTTC CASSLSRGTNYGYTF TRBJ1-2 - TRBV7-2 15 TRBD1
TGTGCCAGCAGCCGGGACAGCTACAATGAGCAGTTCTTC CASSRDSYNEQFF TRBJ2-1 - TRBV25-1 13 TRBD1
TGTGCCAGCAGCCCGGGACTAGACTTGGGGGGGGAGCTGTTTTTT CASSPGLDLGGELFF TRBJ2-2 once TRBV7-3 15 TRBD2
TGTGCCAGCAGCCAAGAGGCGGGCGAAAAACTGTTTTTT CASSQEAGEKLFF TRBJ1-4 - TRBV4-2 13 -
TGTGCCAGCAGCCGCCTCCCGGGACAGGGACGATACGAGCAGTACTTC CASSRLPGQGRYEQYF TRBJ2-7 - TRBV7-9 16 TRBD1
TGTGCCAGCAGCTCGACAGTGAATCCCTACGAGCAGTACTTC CASSSTVNPYEQYF TRBJ2-7 - TRBV11-2 14 -